This T cell receptor beta chain emerged from a study of OX40 agonist ivuxolimab in advanced cancers. Study results and caveats: The mean number of expanded clones was higher in CD8+ T cells than in CD4+.

V lost 0 bases, J lost 3 bases, and 12 bases lay in between. The CDR3 covers 15 residues. The V gene's germline CDR1 is MNHNS and CDR2 SASEGT. Only in-frame clones appear in the TCRdb table, and some are missing; sequencing was by immunoSEQ multiplex PCR. Of under 40,000 clones in the sample, around 90% were seen once. Concerning this clone itself: Antigen: not known.

This TCR derives from an adult with an advanced solid tumor such as melanoma, head and neck, liver or kidney cancer. The sample consisted of CD4+ or CD8+ T cells sorted from blood, taken in a trial of the OX40 agonist ivuxolimab. The J gene is TRBJ2-7, the V gene TRBV6-1; D remains unclear. CDR3 coding DNA: TGTGCCAGCAGTGAAGCTTTATTCAACATCTACGAGCAGTACTTC. Encoded protein: CASSEALFNIYEQYF.